The 24 T cell receptor beta chains presented below share a single source sample, sequenced in a study of persistence of HIV-infected CD4 T cells. Cells were stimulated nonspecifically with anti-CD3/anti-CD28 magnetic beads. Sorting selected CD4+ T cells upregulating both CD40 ligand and CD69. The libraries were made with immunoSEQ version 4 in survey mode. TCRdb's copy holds only in-frame clones and misses some; the assay was immunoSEQ multiplex PCR. This sample has more than 35,000 clones, with roughly nine tenths found just once. For these receptors, no antigen is known. The material was CD4+ T cells sorted from PBMCs after roughly 18-hour stimulation, obtained from a patient who received antiretroviral therapy. Receptor source: an adult man with HIV who was CMV-seropositive.

This clone was detected a few times. V usage is TRBV29-1 and J usage is TRBJ2-7; 8 bases agree with TRBD1. CDR3 length: 13 amino acids. CDR1 and CDR2 from the germline V gene are SQVTM and ANQGSEA. The V and J ends lost 7 bases and 4 bases, in that order; junction bases with no gene match: 9. The CDR3 is CSGSGTGMYEQYF. CDR3 coding DNA: TGCAGCGGATCAGGGACAGGCATGTACGAGCAGTACTTC.

This chain links TRBV19 with TRBJ2-1; D could derive from TRBD1 or TRBD2 (7 bases each). The V gene's germline CDR1 is LNHDA and CDR2 SQIVND (reference sequence). CDR3 size: 15 residues. With 7 bases removed from V and 7 bases from J, the gap between germline ends came to 20 bases. The CDR3: CASTPGRGPWNEQFF. DNA of the CDR3: TGTGCCAGTACCCCAGGGAGGGGGCCTTGGAATGAGCAGTTCTTC.

The chain employs TRBV9 and TRBJ2-1, with TRBD2 identical over 8 bases. The V gene end was trimmed by 0 bases and the J gene end by 2 bases; junction bases not matched to a gene: 1. Germline CDR1 is SGDLS and CDR2 is YYNGEE. CDR3 length: 15 amino acids. CDR3 nucleotide sequence: TGTGCCAGCAGCGTAGGGGGACTAGCCTACAATGAGCAGTTCTTC. Translated, it gives CASSVGGLAYNEQFF.

The rearrangement uses TRBV15 and TRBJ2-7; D may be TRBD1 (5 bases). CDR1 is LNHNV, CDR2 YYDKDF, per germline (reference sequence). V was cut by 0 bases and J by 4 bases, with 7 bases left in between. The CDR3 is made up of 13 amino acids. The CDR3 spells CATSRDQGYEQYF. In nucleotides, the CDR3 is TGTGCCACCAGCAGAGATCAGGGTTACGAGCAGTACTTC.

This rearrangement joins TRBV19 to TRBJ2-3, with D possibly being TRBD2 (5 bases). The CDR3 has 14 residues. Trimming pared 4 bases from V and 2 bases from J, leaving 10 bases between. Germline CDR1 is LNHDA and CDR2 is SQIVND (reference sequence). For the CDR3, the DNA is TGTGCCAGTAGTACGCTAGCCTACACAGATACGCAGTATTTT. As protein: CASSTLAYTDTQYF.

This chain uses TRBV19 with TRBJ1-5; D not certain. V dropped 5 bases and J dropped 1 base, with 12 bases sitting between them. This CDR3 contains 15 residues. The V gene's germline CDR1 is LNHDA and CDR2 SQIVND (reference sequence). The CDR3 bases are TGTGCCAGTAGTGCCCTAGGGCCAAGCAATCAGCCCCAGCATTTT. Translation: CASSALGPSNQPQHF.

V gene TRBV7-9 combines with J gene TRBJ1-6; D gene ambiguous. Germline V lookup: CDR1 SEHNR, CDR2 FQNEAQ (reference sequence). V lost 2 bases and J lost 10, with 6 bases in between. The CDR3 runs 12 residues. In nucleotides, the CDR3 is TGTGCCAGCAGCTTATCCCGCTCACCCCTCCACTTT. Translation: CASSLSRSPLHF.

This clone was recorded once. The chain combines TRBV19 with TRBJ2-3, with TRBD2 matching over 9 bases. Germline V gene data show CDR1 as LNHDA and CDR2 as SQIVND (reference sequence). This CDR3 region has 15 residues. The junction had 7 bases not matched to a gene; V was cut back by 3 bases and J by 6 bases. Here the CDR3 reads CASSIPAGGQDTQYF. In DNA, the CDR3 is TGTGCCAGTAGTATCCCCGCGGGGGGGCAGGATACGCAGTATTTT.

DNA for the CDR3: TGTGCCAGCAGCTTGGGCGGGGGGGCCTTTGCTAACAATGAGCAGTTCTTC. It encodes CASSLGGGAFANNEQFF. The chain links TRBV5-4 to TRBJ2-1; TRBD2 agrees at 9 bases. J was trimmed by 5 bases and V by 0 bases; bases with no gene match: 9. CDR1 and CDR2 from the germline V gene are SGHNT and YYREEE (reference sequence). The CDR3 runs 17 residues.

This clone was seen only once. The V and J genes are TRBV30 and TRBJ1-3; no definite D call. Deletions cut 0 bases from V and 0 bases from J, with 18 bases between. The germline CDR1 and CDR2 sequences are GTSNPN and SVGIG (reference sequence). The CDR3 covers 18 residues. CDR3 nucleotide sequence: TGTGCCTGGAGTGTACTGTCCATGGCAGACACCTCTGGAAACACCATATATTTT. Amino acids: CAWSVLSMADTSGNTIYF. Filled out from reference TRBV30 and TRBJ1-3, the complete variable domain reads SQTIHQWPATLVQPVGSPLSLECTVEGTSNPNLYWYRQAAGRGLQLLFYSVGIGQISSEVPQNLSASRPQDRQFILSSKKLLLSDSGFYLCAWSVLSMADTSGNTIYFGEGSWLTVV.

This clone came up a few times. This chain links TRBV19 with TRBJ1-5; D is unresolved. Trimming cost V 2 bases and J 4 bases, with 9 bases left between them. CDR1 LNHDA and CDR2 SQIVND come from the germline V gene (reference sequence). CDR3 size: 14 residues. Here the CDR3 DNA reads TGTGCCAGTAGTATAATGGCTGTTAATCAGCCCCAGCATTTT. This encodes CASSIMAVNQPQHF.

DNA of the CDR3: TGTGCCAGTAGTTATTCTGGGGGCGCGATTTGGTTTGGCTACACCTTC. Its protein product is CASSYSGGAIWFGYTF. The chain carries TRBV19 and TRBJ1-2, with D tentatively TRBD1 (6 bases). The V end was cut by 5 bases, the J end by 7 bases, with 23 bases between. The CDR3 contains 16 residues. Germline V gives CDR1 LNHDA, CDR2 SQIVND (reference sequence).

This rearrangement joins TRBV10-3 to TRBJ2-7; D perhaps matches TRBD2 (5 bases). This CDR3 comprises 13 residues. V lost 5 bases to trimming and J lost 2 bases, with 10 bases between them. Germline V gene data show CDR1 as ENHRY and CDR2 as SYGVKD. The CDR3 DNA reads TGTGCCATCAGTCCCCGGGGTCCCTACGAGCAGTACTTC. It codes for CAISPRGPYEQYF.

V gene TRBV6-4 combines with J gene TRBJ2-3; tentative D call: TRBD2 (5 bases). The V gene lost 2 bases and the J gene lost 4 bases, with 10 bases spanning the gap. This CDR3 has 14 residues. Germline CDR1 MRHNA, CDR2 SNTAGT. The CDR3 loop is CASSDLARADTQYF. The CDR3 DNA follows: TGTGCCAGCAGTGACCTAGCAAGGGCAGATACGCAGTATTTT.

This clone was seen only once. The chain is built from TRBV7-9 and TRBJ2-7, with 11 nucleotides matching TRBD1. The CDR3 consists of 18 residues. Trimming at V came to 0 bases and at J to 0 bases, leaving 7 bases not matched to a gene. CDR1 and CDR2 (germline): SEHNR, FQNEAQ (reference sequence). The CDR3 nucleotides are TGTGCCAGCAGCTTAGCTCCCCCGGGACAGGGGGTCTCCTACGAGCAGTACTTC. Protein: CASSLAPPGQGVSYEQYF. The full variable domain, completed using reference TRBV7-9 and TRBJ2-7, is DTGVSQNPRHKITKRGQNVTFRCDPISEHNRLYWYRQTLGQGPEFLTYFQNEAQLEKSRLLSDRFSAERPKGSFSTLEIQRTEQGDSAMYLCASSLAPPGQGVSYEQYFGPGTRLTVT.

The chain combines TRBV9 with TRBJ2-3; 11 bases line up with TRBD2. Germline CDR1 reads SGDLS; CDR2 reads YYNGEE. The trim removed 3 bases at V and 2 bases at J, leaving 5 bases unmatched. This CDR3 spans 16 amino acids. In DNA, the CDR3 is TGTGCCAGCAGCGCGCTGACTAGCGGGACCACAGATACGCAGTATTTT. As protein: CASSALTSGTTDTQYF. Full variable domain (rest looked up from reference TRBV9 and TRBJ2-3): DSGVTQTPKHLITATGQRVTLRCSPRSGDLSVYWYQQSLDQGLQFLIQYYNGEERAKGNILERFSAQQFPDLHSELNLSSLELGDSALYFCASSALTSGTTDTQYFGPGTRLTVL.

This rearrangement joins TRBV7-2 to TRBJ2-3; possibly TRBD2 for D (6 bases). The V gene lost 6 bases and the J gene lost 8 bases, with 18 bases spanning the gap. From germline, CDR1 is SGHTA and CDR2 FQGNSA. The CDR3 covers 14 residues. The chain's CDR3 is CASSQGLRVFTQYF. The CDR3 coding sequence is TGTGCCAGCAGTCAGGGACTCCGGGTGTTTACGCAGTATTTT. Based on the CDR3 plus reference TRBV7-2 and TRBJ2-3, the full variable domain is GAGVSQSPSNKVTEKGKDVELRCDPISGHTALYWYRQSLGQGLEFLIYFQGNSAPDKSGLPSDRFSAERTGGSVSTLTIQRTQQEDSAVYLCASSQGLRVFTQYFGPGTRLTVL.

V and J are TRBV5-1 and TRBJ2-1; D is perhaps TRBD1 (6 bases). Trimming stripped 8 bases from V and 1 base from J, with 10 bases between. The germline CDR1 and CDR2 sequences are SGHRS and YFSETQ. The CDR3 contains 13 residues. CDR3: CASFTGSYNEQFF. The CDR3 bases are TGCGCCAGTTTTACAGGGTCCTACAATGAGCAGTTCTTC.

The chain is built from TRBV3-1 (or the pseudogene TRBV3-2) and TRBJ2-7; perhaps D is TRBD1 or TRBD2 (6 bases each). Looked up from germline, CDR1 is LGHDT and CDR2 is YNNKEL (reference sequence). V was shortened by 4 bases and J by 7 bases, with 14 bases between the two germline ends. The CDR3 extends over 13 amino acids. The CDR3 loop is CASSRLGGNEQYF. The CDR3 coding sequence is TGTGCCAGCAGCCGTTTGGGGGGCAATGAGCAGTACTTC.

CDR3 in DNA: TGTGCCAGCAGCCTCAGGGATTCTGAAAAACTGTTTTTT. The encoded protein is CASSLRDSEKLFF. The V gene is TRBV3-1 (or the pseudogene TRBV3-2), the J gene TRBJ1-4, with D possibly matching TRBD1 (5 bases). The V end lost 4 bases, the J end lost 7 bases, and 10 bases lay between the germline ends. This CDR3 has 13 residues. Germline loops: CDR1 LGHDT, CDR2 YNNKEL (reference sequence).

This chain joins TRBV12-1 and TRBJ2-1; the table assigns TRBD1, which was not confirmed against the DNA. TRBV12-1 is flagged as a pseudogene. There are 15 residues in the CDR3. The CDR3: CASSPGTGVRNEQFF. As DNA, the CDR3 is TGTGCCAGCAGCCCCGGGACAGGCGTTCGCAATGAGCAGTTCTTC.

The chain carries TRBV12-3 or TRBV12-4 and TRBJ1-2; tentatively, D is TRBD1 (5 bases). With 2 bases removed from V and 7 bases from J, the gap between germline ends came to 11 bases. The CDR3 contains 13 residues. CDR3 nucleotide sequence: TGTGCCAGCAGTTTATGGCAGGGTCTTGGCTACACCTTC. Translated, it gives CASSLWQGLGYTF.

The genes are TRBV11-2 and TRBJ2-1; D perhaps matches TRBD1 (5 bases). Trimming removed 4 bases from V and 2 bases from J, with 9 bases in between. The CDR3 contains 14 residues. CDR1 and CDR2 (germline): SGHAT, FQNNGV. The CDR3 DNA reads as TGTGCCAGCAGCTCTGGGGCAGCCTACAATGAGCAGTTCTTC. Its translation: CASSSGAAYNEQFF.

The chain is built from TRBV5-1 and TRBJ1-2; 9 nucleotides align to TRBD1. V was pared by 4 bases and J by 4 bases, with 8 bases of the junction left unmatched. Per germline, CDR1 SGHRS and CDR2 YFSETQ. The length of the CDR3 is 15 residues. CDR3 nucleotide sequence: TGCGCCAGCAGCGCCGGGACAGGGATTCGCTATGGCTACACCTTC. Its translation: CASSAGTGIRYGYTF.